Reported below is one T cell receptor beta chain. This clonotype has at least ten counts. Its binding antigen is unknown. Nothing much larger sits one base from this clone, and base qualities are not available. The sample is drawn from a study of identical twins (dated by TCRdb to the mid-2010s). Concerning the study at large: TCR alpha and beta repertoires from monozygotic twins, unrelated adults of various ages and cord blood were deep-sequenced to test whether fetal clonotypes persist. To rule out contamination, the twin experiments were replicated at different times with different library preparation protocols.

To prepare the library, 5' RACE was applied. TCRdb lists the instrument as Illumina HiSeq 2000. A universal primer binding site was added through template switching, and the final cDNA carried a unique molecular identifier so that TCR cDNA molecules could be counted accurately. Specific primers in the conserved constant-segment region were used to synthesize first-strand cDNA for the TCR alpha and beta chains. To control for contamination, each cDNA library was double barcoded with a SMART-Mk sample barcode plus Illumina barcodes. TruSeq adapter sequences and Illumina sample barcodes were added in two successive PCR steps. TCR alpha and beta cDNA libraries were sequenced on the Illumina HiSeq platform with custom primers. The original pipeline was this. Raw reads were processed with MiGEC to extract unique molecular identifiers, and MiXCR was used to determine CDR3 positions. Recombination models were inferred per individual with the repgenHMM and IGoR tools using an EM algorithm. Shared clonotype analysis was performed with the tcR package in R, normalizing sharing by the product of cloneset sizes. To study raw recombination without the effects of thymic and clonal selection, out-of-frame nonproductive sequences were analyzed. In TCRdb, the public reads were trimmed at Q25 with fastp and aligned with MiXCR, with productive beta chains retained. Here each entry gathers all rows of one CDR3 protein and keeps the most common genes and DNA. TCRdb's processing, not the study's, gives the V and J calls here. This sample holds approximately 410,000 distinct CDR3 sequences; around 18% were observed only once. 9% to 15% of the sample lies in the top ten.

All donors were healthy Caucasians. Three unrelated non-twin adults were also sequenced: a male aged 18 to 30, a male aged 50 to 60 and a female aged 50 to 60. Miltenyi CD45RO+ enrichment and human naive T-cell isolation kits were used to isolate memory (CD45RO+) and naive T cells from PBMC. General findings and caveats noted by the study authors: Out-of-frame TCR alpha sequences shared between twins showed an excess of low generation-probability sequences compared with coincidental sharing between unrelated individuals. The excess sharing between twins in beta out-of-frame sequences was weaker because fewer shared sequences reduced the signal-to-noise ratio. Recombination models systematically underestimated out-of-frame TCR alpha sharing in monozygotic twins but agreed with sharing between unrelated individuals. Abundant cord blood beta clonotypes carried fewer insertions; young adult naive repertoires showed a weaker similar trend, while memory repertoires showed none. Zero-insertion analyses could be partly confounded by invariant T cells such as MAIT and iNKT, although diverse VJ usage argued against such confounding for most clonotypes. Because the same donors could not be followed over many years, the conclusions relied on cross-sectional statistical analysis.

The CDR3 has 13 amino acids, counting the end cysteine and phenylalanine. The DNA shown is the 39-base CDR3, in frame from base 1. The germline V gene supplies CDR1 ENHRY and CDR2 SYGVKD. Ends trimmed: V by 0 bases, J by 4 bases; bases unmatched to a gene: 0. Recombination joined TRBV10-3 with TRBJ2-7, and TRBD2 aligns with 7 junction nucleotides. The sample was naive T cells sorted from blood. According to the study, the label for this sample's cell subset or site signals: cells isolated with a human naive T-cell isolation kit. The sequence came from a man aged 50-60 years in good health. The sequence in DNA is TGTGCCATCAGTGAGTCGCGGGGGTACGAGCAGTACTTC. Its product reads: CAISESRGYEQYF.